This note documents a single T cell receptor beta chain sequence. Its antigen is still unknown. Preparation of the TCRbeta library used unique molecular identifiers. MiXCR, run by TCRdb on the PCR reads, gives a single entry per CDR3 protein. The sample contains around 800,000 distinct CDR3 sequences, roughly 15% of which appear only once. The data stem from a study of T-cell reconstitution after alpha-beta-depleted transplantation in children. Trimming took 1 base from V and 6 from J, leaving 14 bases between them. There are 15 residues in the CDR3. Germline-derived CDR1 and CDR2 are SGHAT and FQNNGV. Notes on the study in general: The origin of high day-60 TCRbeta diversity in some patients lay in surviving recipient T cells and thymic progenitors. About two months after transplant, alpha-beta T cells reportedly came from several hundred expanded graft clones. Among T cells one year after transplant, newly produced cells accounted for most counts and diversity.

The sequencing used PBMCs, mostly from graft donor cells, collected 360 days after TCRalphabeta/CD19-depleted stem cell transplant. This sequence joins TRBV11-2 and TRBJ2-3; D may be TRBD1 (5 bases). This clonotype was obtained from a male patient under 18 who had a stem cell transplant for acute lymphoblastic leukemia, so the T cells may come from the graft donor. The CDR3 loop is CASSLGIGVLDTQYF. The DNA for the CDR3 is TGTGCCAGCAGCTTAGGCATAGGGGTTTTGGATACGCAGTATTTT.